This T cell receptor (beta chain) was obtained from a study of OX40 agonist ivuxolimab in advanced cancers. The method was immunoSEQ multiplex PCR; TCRdb's version includes in-frame clones alone and lacks a portion of them. Here the sample spans tens of thousands of clones, approximately 82% being singletons. This sequence originates from an adult with an advanced solid tumor such as melanoma, head and neck, liver or kidney cancer. The sample consisted of CD4+ or CD8+ T cells sorted from blood, taken in a trial of the OX40 agonist ivuxolimab.

CDR3 amino acids: CASSVYWGQGEKLFF. CDR3 coding DNA: TGTGCCAGCAGCGTTTATTGGGGGCAGGGTGAAAAACTGTTTTTT. The V and J genes are TRBV9 and TRBJ1-4, with TRBD1 as a possible D gene (6 bases). This CDR3 comprises 15 residues. Germline loops: CDR1 SGDLS, CDR2 YYNGEE. The V gene lost 2 bases and the J gene lost 7 bases, with 15 bases spanning the gap.